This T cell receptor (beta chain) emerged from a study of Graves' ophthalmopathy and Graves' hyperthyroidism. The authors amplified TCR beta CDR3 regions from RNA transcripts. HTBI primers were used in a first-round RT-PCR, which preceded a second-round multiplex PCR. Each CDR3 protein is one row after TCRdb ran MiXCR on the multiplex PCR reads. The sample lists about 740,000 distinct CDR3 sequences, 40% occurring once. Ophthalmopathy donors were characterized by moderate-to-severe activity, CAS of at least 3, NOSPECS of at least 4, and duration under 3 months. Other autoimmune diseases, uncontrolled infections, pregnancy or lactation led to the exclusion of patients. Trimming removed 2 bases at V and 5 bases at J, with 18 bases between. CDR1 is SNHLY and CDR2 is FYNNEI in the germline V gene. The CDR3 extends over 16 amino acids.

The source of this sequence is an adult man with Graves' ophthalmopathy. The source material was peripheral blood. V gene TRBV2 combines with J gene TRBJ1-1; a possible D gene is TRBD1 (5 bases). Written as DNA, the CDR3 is TGTGCCAGCAGTGAACTGCTCGGGGGGGTTCGAACTGAAGCTTTCTTT. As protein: CASSELLGGVRTEAFF.